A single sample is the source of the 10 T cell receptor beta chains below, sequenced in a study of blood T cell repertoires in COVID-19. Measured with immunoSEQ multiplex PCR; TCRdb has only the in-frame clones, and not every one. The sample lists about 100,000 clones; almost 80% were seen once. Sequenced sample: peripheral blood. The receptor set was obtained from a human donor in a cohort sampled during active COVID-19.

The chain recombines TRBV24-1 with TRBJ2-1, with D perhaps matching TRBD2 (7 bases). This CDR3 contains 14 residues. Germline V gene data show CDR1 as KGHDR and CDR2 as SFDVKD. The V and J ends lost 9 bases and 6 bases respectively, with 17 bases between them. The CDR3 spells CATGGGGLGNEQFF. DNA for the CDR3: TGTGCCACCGGGGGCGGGGGTTTGGGCAATGAGCAGTTCTTC.

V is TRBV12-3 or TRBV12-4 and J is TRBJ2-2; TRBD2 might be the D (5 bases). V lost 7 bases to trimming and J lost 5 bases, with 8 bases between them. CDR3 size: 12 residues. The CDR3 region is CASTPGTGELFF. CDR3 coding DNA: TGTGCCAGCACCCCGGGGACCGGGGAGCTGTTTTTT.

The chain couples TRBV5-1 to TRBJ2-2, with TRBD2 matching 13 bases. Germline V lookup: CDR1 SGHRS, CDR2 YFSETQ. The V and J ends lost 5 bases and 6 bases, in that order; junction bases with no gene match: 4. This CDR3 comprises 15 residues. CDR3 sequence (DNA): TGCGCCAGCAGTTCCGGACTAGCGGGGGCCGGGGAGCTGTTTTTT. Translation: CASSSGLAGAGELFF.

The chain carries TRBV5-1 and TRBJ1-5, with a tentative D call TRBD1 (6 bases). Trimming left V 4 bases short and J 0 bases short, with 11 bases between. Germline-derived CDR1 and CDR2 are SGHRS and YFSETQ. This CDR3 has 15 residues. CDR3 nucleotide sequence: TGCGCCAGCAGCCTTACGACAGGTAGCAATCAGCCCCAGCATTTT. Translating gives CASSLTTGSNQPQHF.

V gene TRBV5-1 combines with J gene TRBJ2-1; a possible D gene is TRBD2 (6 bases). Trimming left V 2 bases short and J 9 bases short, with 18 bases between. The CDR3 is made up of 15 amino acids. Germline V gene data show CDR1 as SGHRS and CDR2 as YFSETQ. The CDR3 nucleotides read TGCGCCAGCAGCTTTCCTCGGGAGACGCCCGGTGAGCAGTTCTTC. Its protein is CASSFPRETPGEQFF.

In nucleotides, the CDR3 is TGTGCCAGCAAGTCTGGGGGACAGGGCTCCTACGAGCAGTACTTC. Protein: CASKSGGQGSYEQYF. The J gene is TRBJ2-7, the V gene TRBV5-5, with TRBD1 matching over 9 bases. This CDR3 is built from 15 residues. The trim removed 6 bases at V and 0 bases at J, leaving 7 bases unmatched. Germline assignment: CDR1 SGHKS and CDR2 YYEKEE (reference sequence). Filled out from reference TRBV5-5 and TRBJ2-7, the complete variable domain reads DAGVTQSPTHLIKTRGQQVTLRCSPISGHKSVSWYQQVLGQGPQFIFQYYEKEERGRGNFPDRFSARQFPNYSSELNVNALLLGDSALYLCASKSGGQGSYEQYFGPGTRLTVT.

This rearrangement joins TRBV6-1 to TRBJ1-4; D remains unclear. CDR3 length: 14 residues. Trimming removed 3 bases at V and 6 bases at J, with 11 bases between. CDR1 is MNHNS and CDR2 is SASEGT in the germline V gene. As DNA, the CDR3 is TGTGCCAGCAGTGATGGAGGGCTCGATGAAAAACTGTTTTTT. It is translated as CASSDGGLDEKLFF.

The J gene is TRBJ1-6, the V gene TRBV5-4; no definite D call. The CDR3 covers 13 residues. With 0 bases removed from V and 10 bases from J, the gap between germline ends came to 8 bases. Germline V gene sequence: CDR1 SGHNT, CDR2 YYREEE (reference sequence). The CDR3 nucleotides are TGTGCCAGCAGCTTGGCGGTGAACTCACCCCTCCACTTT. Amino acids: CASSLAVNSPLHF.

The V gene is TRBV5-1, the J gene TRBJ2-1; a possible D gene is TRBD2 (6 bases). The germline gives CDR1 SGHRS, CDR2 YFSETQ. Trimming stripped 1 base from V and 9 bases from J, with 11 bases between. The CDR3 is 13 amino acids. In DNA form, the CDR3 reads TGCGCCAGCAGCTTGCGGGGGAAGATTGAGCAGTTCTTC. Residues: CASSLRGKIEQFF.

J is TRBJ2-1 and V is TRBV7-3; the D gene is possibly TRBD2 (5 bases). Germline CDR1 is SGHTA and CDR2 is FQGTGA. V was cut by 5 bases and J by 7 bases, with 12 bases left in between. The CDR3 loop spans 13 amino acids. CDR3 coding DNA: TGTGCCAGCAGCCCCCTCGGGATAAATGAGCAGTTCTTC. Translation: CASSPLGINEQFF.